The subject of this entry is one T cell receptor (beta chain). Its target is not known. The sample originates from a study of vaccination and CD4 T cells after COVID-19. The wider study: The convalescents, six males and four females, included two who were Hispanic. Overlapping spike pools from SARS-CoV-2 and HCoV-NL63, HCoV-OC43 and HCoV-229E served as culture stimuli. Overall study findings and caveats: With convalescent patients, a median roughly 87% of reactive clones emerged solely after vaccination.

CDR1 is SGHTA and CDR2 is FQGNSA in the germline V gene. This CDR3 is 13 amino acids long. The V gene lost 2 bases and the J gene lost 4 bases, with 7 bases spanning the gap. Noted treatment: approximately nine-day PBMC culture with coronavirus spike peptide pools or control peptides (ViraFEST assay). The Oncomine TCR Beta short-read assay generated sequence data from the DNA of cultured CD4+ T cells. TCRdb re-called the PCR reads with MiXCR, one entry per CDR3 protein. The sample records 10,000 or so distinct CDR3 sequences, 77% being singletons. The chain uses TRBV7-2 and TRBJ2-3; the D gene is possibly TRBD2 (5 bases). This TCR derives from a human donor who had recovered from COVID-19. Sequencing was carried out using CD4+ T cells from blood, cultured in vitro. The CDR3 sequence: CASSLTRADTQYF. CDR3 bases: TGTGCCAGCAGCTTAACTAGGGCAGATACGCAGTATTTT.